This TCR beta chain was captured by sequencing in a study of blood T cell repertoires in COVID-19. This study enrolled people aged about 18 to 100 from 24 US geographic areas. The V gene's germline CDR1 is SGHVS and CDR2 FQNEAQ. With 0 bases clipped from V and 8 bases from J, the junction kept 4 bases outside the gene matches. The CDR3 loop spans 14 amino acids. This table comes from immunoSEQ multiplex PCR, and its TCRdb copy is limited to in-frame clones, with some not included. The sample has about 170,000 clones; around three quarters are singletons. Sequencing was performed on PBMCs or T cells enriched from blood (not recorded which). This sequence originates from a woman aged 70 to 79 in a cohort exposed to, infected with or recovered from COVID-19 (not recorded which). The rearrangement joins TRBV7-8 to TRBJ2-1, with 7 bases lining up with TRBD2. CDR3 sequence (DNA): TGTGCCAGCAGCTTAGCGAGAGGGAGGGATGAGCAGTTCTTC. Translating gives CASSLARGRDEQFF.